Shown below are 15 T cell receptor beta chains from a single sample sequenced in a study of T cell responses to AZD1222 COVID-19 vaccine. TCRdb's table, derived via immunoSEQ multiplex PCR, lists solely in-frame clones and lacks some. The data show 140,000 to 150,000 clones, about 94% seen once. Sequenced here: peripheral blood, sampled on day 0 of AZD1222 vaccination. These receptors were obtained from an adult in good health.

This chain links TRBV5-4 with TRBJ2-7, with 9 nucleotides matching TRBD2. The CDR3 length is 15 residues. Germline V gives CDR1 SGHNT, CDR2 YYREEE (reference sequence). V lost 4 bases, J lost 6 bases, and 11 bases stayed unmatched. The CDR3, as DNA: TGTGCCAGCAGCCCCCCTAGCGGGAATAGGGGCGAGCAGTACTTC. This translates into CASSPPSGNRGEQYF.

The CDR3: CATLAGGQSGLGYGYTF. The CDR3 DNA follows: TGTGCCACCCTGGCGGGGGGACAGTCGGGGCTGGGATATGGCTACACCTTC. The chain uses TRBV19 and TRBJ1-2; 7 positions match TRBD1. CDR1 and CDR2 from the germline V gene are LNHDA and SQIVND (reference sequence). Trimming removed 10 bases from V and 5 bases from J; junction bases left unmatched: 22. The CDR3 loop spans 17 amino acids.

This chain joins TRBV12-5 and TRBJ1-3; no clear D gene. Germline CDR1 is LGHNT and CDR2 is FRNRAP. CDR3 size: 16 residues. This CDR3 is CATTKEGVISGNTIYF. In nucleotides, the CDR3 is TGTGCCACGACGAAGGAGGGTGTAATCTCTGGAAACACCATATATTTT.

V usage is TRBV29-1 and J usage is TRBJ1-2; D remains ambiguous. CDR1 and CDR2 (germline): SQVTM, ANQGSEA. CDR3 length: 13 residues. The V end lost 4 bases, the J end lost 2 bases, and 11 bases lay between the germline ends. The chain's CDR3 is CSVGGGPNYGYTF. As DNA, the CDR3 is TGCAGCGTTGGGGGAGGGCCGAACTATGGCTACACCTTC.

In this sample, this clone turned up once. This chain connects TRBV6-5 to TRBJ2-7; perhaps TRBD2 as D (5 bases). The V gene lost 5 bases and the J gene lost 6 bases, with 11 bases spanning the gap. The CDR3 spans 12 residues. CDR1 is MNHEY and CDR2 is SVGAGI in the germline V gene. CDR3 protein: CASSPLGSEQYF. The CDR3 bases are TGTGCCAGCAGTCCACTAGGAAGCGAGCAGTACTTC.

About this clone: Different DNA sequences within this sample yield the same CDR3. The genes are TRBV27 and TRBJ2-7; the D is unclear. The CDR3 runs 12 residues. Germline CDR1 and CDR2: MNHEY and SMNVEV (reference sequence). V lost 6 bases to trimming and J lost 0 bases, with 6 bases between them. The DNA of the CDR3 is TGTGCCAGCAGGGGAAGCTCCTACGAGCAGTACTTC. Translating it yields CASRGSSYEQYF.

The chain combines TRBV12-2 with TRBJ2-7; the table's D call of TRBD1 was not tested on the DNA. TRBV12-2 corresponds to a pseudogene. This CDR3 has 16 residues. The CDR3 is CASRLTTQGHSGEQYF. CDR3 coding DNA: TGTGCAAGTCGCTTAACCACACAGGGGCATTCAGGCGAGCAGTACTTC.

This clone has only one observation. The V and J genes are TRBV30 and TRBJ1-2; no firm D call. Germline V gene data show CDR1 as GTSNPN and CDR2 as SVGIG (reference sequence). V was shortened by 3 bases and J by 8 bases, with 7 bases between the two germline ends. The CDR3 sequence is 10 residues long. The CDR3 protein is CAWSAVGYTF. As DNA, the CDR3 is TGTGCCTGGAGCGCAGTCGGCTACACCTTC. The whole variable domain, remainder taken from reference TRBV30 and TRBJ1-2, is SQTIHQWPATLVQPVGSPLSLECTVEGTSNPNLYWYRQAAGRGLQLLFYSVGIGQISSEVPQNLSASRPQDRQFILSSKKLLLSDSGFYLCAWSAVGYTFGSGTRLTVV.

The rearrangement links TRBV20-1 to TRBJ2-5; no reliable D call. Germline V gene sequence: CDR1 DFQATT, CDR2 SNEGSKA (reference sequence). V was cut by 1 base and J by 7 bases, with 4 bases left in between. The CDR3 has 10 amino acids. The CDR3 coding sequence is TGCAGTGCTAGAGGCGGGACCCAGTACTTC. Translating gives CSARGGTQYF.

This clone occurred once. V is TRBV28 and J is TRBJ1-2, with D unclear. Germline CDR1 MDHEN, CDR2 SYDVKM. V was trimmed by 0 bases and J by 8 bases, leaving 4 bases between them. The CDR3 loop spans 11 amino acids. The CDR3 bases are TGTGCCAGCAGTTTATGGGGGGGCTACACCTTC. This sequence encodes CASSLWGGYTF.

J is TRBJ1-2 and V is TRBV6-5, with TRBD1 matching 8 bases. The J segment lost 8 bases and the V segment lost 10 bases, leaving 6 bases of the junction unmatched. The CDR3 has 11 amino acids. Germline assignment: CDR1 MNHEY and CDR2 SVGAGI. CDR3 sequence: CAILDRVGYTF. CDR3 sequence (DNA): TGTGCCATCCTGGACAGGGTGGGCTACACCTTC.

The J gene is TRBJ2-7, the V gene TRBV30; 9 nucleotides match TRBD1. This CDR3 has 12 amino acids. The germline gives CDR1 GTSNPN, CDR2 SVGIG (reference sequence). V was pared by 3 bases and J by 11 bases, with 8 bases of the junction left unmatched. CDR3 nucleotide sequence: TGTGCCTGGAGCGCTGGGACAGGGTATGAGTACTTC. The encoded protein is CAWSAGTGYEYF. Full variable domain (missing parts from reference TRBV30 and TRBJ2-7): SQTIHQWPATLVQPVGSPLSLECTVEGTSNPNLYWYRQAAGRGLQLLFYSVGIGQISSEVPQNLSASRPQDRQFILSSKKLLLSDSGFYLCAWSAGTGYEYFGPGTRLTVT.

The CDR3: CASSSLAGASRANVLTF. CDR3 in DNA: TGTGCCAGCAGCTCCCTAGCGGGAGCGAGTAGGGCCAACGTCCTGACTTTC. The rearrangement links TRBV13 to TRBJ2-6; 10 positions agree with TRBD2. There are 17 residues in the CDR3. Trimming removed 4 bases from V and 5 bases from J; junction bases left unmatched: 8. Germline V gene data show CDR1 as PRHDT and CDR2 as FYEKMQ (reference sequence).

The chain links TRBV6-5 to TRBJ2-2; D gene ambiguous. V was cut by 8 bases and J by 5 bases, with 6 bases left in between. The CDR3 has 11 residues. Germline-derived CDR1 and CDR2 are MNHEY and SVGAGI. CDR3 in DNA: TGTGCCAGCCTGGGGACCGGGGAGCTGTTTTTT. It codes for CASLGTGELFF.

CDR3 protein: CASSLRGSNQPQHF. Written as DNA, the CDR3 is TGTGCCAGCAGCCTTCGGGGGAGCAATCAGCCCCAGCATTTT. The chain recombines TRBV7-8 with TRBJ1-5, with D possibly matching TRBD1 (5 bases). The CDR3 runs to 14 residues. In germline, CDR1 is SGHVS, CDR2 FQNEAQ. V lost 5 bases, J lost 1 base, and 9 bases lay in between.